The next 30 T cell receptor beta chains were all read from a single sample in a study of blood T cell repertoires in COVID-19. Method: immunoSEQ multiplex PCR; TCRdb's copy keeps in-frame clones and lacks some. The sample lists tens of thousands of clones, roughly 85% occurring once. What was sequenced was peripheral blood. All receptors come from a man older than 75 with acute or convalescent COVID-19.

This clone was detected only a few times. This rearrangement joins TRBV4-1 to TRBJ2-7; a weak D match, TRBD1 (6 bases). The ends were cut back, 4 bases at V and 2 bases at J, with 15 bases in the middle. The CDR3 consists of 15 residues. The V gene's germline CDR1 is MGHRA and CDR2 YSYEKL. The CDR3 nucleotides are TGCGCCAGCAGCCTAAGACAGGCACCTACCTACGAGCAGTACTTC. It yields the protein CASSLRQAPTYEQYF.

This clone was counted a few times. Written as DNA, the CDR3 is TGTGCCAGTAGTTATAGGGGCGGTGACGAGCAGTACTTC. It codes for CASSYRGGDEQYF. V gene TRBV19 combines with J gene TRBJ2-7, with D perhaps matching TRBD1 (5 bases). In germline, CDR1 is LNHDA, CDR2 SQIVND (reference sequence). This CDR3 comprises 13 residues. V was pared by 5 bases and J by 5 bases, with 13 bases between.

V is TRBV11-3 and J is TRBJ1-4; D ambiguous. The ends were cut back, 2 bases at V and 6 bases at J, with 4 bases in the middle. Germline assignment: CDR1 SGHNT and CDR2 YENEEA. CDR3 size: 12 residues. CDR3 sequence: CASSLRDEKLFF. CDR3 DNA sequence: TGTGCCAGCAGCTTACGTGATGAAAAACTGTTTTTT.

Only a few counts were recorded for this clone. This chain links TRBV14 with TRBJ1-4, with unresolved D. The CDR3 covers 14 residues. The V and J ends lost 0 bases and 6 bases respectively, with 8 bases between them. The V gene's germline CDR1 is SGHDN and CDR2 FVKESK. The DNA for the CDR3 is TGTGCCAGCAGCCAAGATACTGTGGATGAAAAACTGTTTTTT. It is translated as CASSQDTVDEKLFF.

CDR3 nucleotide sequence: TGTGCCAGCAGCCAAGCAGGTACTAACTATGGCTACACCTTC. Encoded protein: CASSQAGTNYGYTF. This chain uses TRBV3-1 (or the pseudogene TRBV3-2) with TRBJ1-2, with no clear D. The V and J ends lost 1 base and 0 bases respectively, with 6 bases between them. Germline lookup yields CDR1 LGHDT and CDR2 YNNKEL (reference sequence). The length of the CDR3 is 14 residues.

The chain uses TRBV6-2 or TRBV6-3 and TRBJ2-7; 15 bases match TRBD2. The junction had 4 bases not matched to a gene; V was cut back by 2 bases and J by 2 bases. CDR1 and CDR2 (germline): MNHEY, SVGEGT. The CDR3 runs 17 residues. The DNA for the CDR3 is TGTGCCAGCAGTTACGGACTAGCGGGAGGGCAAACCTACGAGCAGTACTTC. As protein: CASSYGLAGGQTYEQYF.

The chain uses TRBV11-2 and TRBJ2-2; 8 positions agree with TRBD1. The CDR3 covers 17 residues. The J segment lost 6 bases and the V segment lost 4 bases, leaving 13 bases of the junction unmatched. Germline V lookup: CDR1 SGHAT, CDR2 FQNNGV. In nucleotides, the CDR3 is TGTGCCAGCAGCTCCCGCCTATTCCAGGGGGCTCCCGGGGAGCTGTTTTTT. It is translated as CASSSRLFQGAPGELFF.

The V call is TRBV28, the J call TRBJ1-5; D may be TRBD1 (5 bases). Germline V gene data show CDR1 as MDHEN and CDR2 as SYDVKM. Deletions cut 2 bases from V and 3 bases from J, with 8 bases between. This CDR3 has 14 amino acids. For the CDR3, the DNA is TGTGCCAGCAGTTTAAAGGGGAACAATCAGCCCCAGCATTTT. Protein: CASSLKGNNQPQHF.

The CDR3 loop reads CASSTFSGSYEQYF. The CDR3 DNA is TGTGCCAGCAGCACTTTTAGCGGGAGTTACGAGCAGTACTTC. The rearrangement joins TRBV13 to TRBJ2-7; TRBD2 matches at 9 bases. V shed 5 bases, J shed 4 bases, and the junction held 6 bases outside the gene matches. Germline assignment: CDR1 PRHDT and CDR2 FYEKMQ (reference sequence). The length of the CDR3 is 14 residues.

The CDR3 DNA is TGTGCCAGCAGCCCCACAGCGGGGAGGTACAATGAGCAGTTCTTC. Protein sequence: CASSPTAGRYNEQFF. J is TRBJ2-1 and V is TRBV5-6, with 7 bases lining up with TRBD2. The germline CDR1 and CDR2 sequences are SGHDT and YYEEEE. The CDR3 is made up of 15 amino acids. Trimming removed 4 bases from V and 4 bases from J; junction bases left unmatched: 8.

The CDR3 DNA sequence: TGTGCCAGCAGCGACCGACAGGGCGCCTATGGCTACACCTTC. Translating it yields CASSDRQGAYGYTF. The V and J genes are TRBV9 and TRBJ1-2; 7 bases fit TRBD1. The CDR3 covers 14 residues. Germline CDR1 SGDLS, CDR2 YYNGEE. V shed 3 bases and J 4 bases; nucleotides not matched to a gene: 6.

The rearrangement links TRBV27 to TRBJ2-1; 11 bases are shared with TRBD2. CDR3 length: 18 amino acids. The germline CDR1 and CDR2 sequences are MNHEY and SMNVEV (reference sequence). After removal of 0 bases from V and 7 bases from J, the junction contained 11 bases not matched to a gene. The CDR3 loop is CASSLSDLAGGMGNEQFF. The DNA for the CDR3 is TGTGCCAGCAGTTTATCGGATCTAGCGGGAGGTATGGGGAATGAGCAGTTCTTC.

Points on this clone: This CDR3 is also generated by other DNA sequences in the sample. J is TRBJ2-5 and V is TRBV12-3 or TRBV12-4, with D tentatively TRBD1 (6 bases). V lost 6 bases and J lost 5, with 13 bases in between. This CDR3 region has 13 residues. The CDR3 DNA sequence: TGTGCCAGCAGCCCCAGGGGTCGCGAGACCCAGTACTTC. Protein product: CASSPRGRETQYF.

The chain links TRBV27 to TRBJ1-3; 7 bases fit TRBD1. Losses at the gene ends were 2 bases for V and 0 bases for J; bases not matched to a gene: 1. CDR3 length: 15 residues. Germline values: CDR1 MNHEY, CDR2 SMNVEV (reference sequence). CDR3 amino acids: CASSLNRGSGNTIYF. CDR3 in DNA: TGTGCCAGCAGTTTAAACAGGGGCTCTGGAAACACCATATATTTT.

This clone was seen a single time. The J gene is TRBJ2-3, the V gene TRBV5-1, with TRBD2 identical over 11 bases. Germline CDR1 reads SGHRS; CDR2 reads YFSETQ. J lost 6 bases, V lost 0 bases, and 9 bases had no gene match. The CDR3 contains 17 residues. CDR3: CASSLALSGRAGDTQYF. The CDR3 region has the DNA TGCGCCAGCAGCTTGGCCCTTAGCGGGAGGGCCGGGGATACGCAGTATTTT.

The chain's CDR3 is CASSFFDRVGYGYTF. The DNA of the CDR3 is TGTGCCAGCAGCTTCTTCGACAGGGTAGGTTATGGCTACACCTTC. J is TRBJ1-2 and V is TRBV13; 7 bases map to TRBD1. V shed 3 bases and J 5 bases; nucleotides not matched to a gene: 9. Per germline, CDR1 PRHDT and CDR2 FYEKMQ (reference sequence). The CDR3 spans 15 residues.

This sequence joins TRBV2 and TRBJ1-2; 7 nucleotides align to TRBD1. From germline, CDR1 is SNHLY and CDR2 FYNNEI. Trimming took 5 bases from V and 1 from J; bases not matched to a gene: 7. The CDR3 consists of 15 residues. CDR3 sequence (DNA): TGTGCCAGCAGTAAGGACAGGATACTTAACTATGGCTACACCTTC. Translating gives CASSKDRILNYGYTF.

This clone turned up a few times. This rearrangement joins TRBV28 to TRBJ2-1; 8 bases line up with TRBD2. This CDR3 has 12 residues. Looked up from germline, CDR1 is MDHEN and CDR2 is SYDVKM. Trimming removed 6 bases from V and 13 bases from J; junction bases left unmatched: 8. The CDR3 coding sequence is TGTGCCAGCAGATTACTCACTAGCGGACAGTTCTTC. Protein product: CASRLLTSGQFF.

There are a few counts of this clone. The chain employs TRBV4-1 and TRBJ1-5; 10 positions agree with TRBD1. The CDR3 spans 15 residues. After removal of 4 bases from V and 6 bases from J, the junction contained 6 bases not matched to a gene. Germline CDR1 is MGHRA and CDR2 is YSYEKL. CDR3 sequence reads: CASSLRTGGSQPQHF. CDR3 nucleotides: TGCGCCAGCAGCCTCCGGACAGGGGGTTCTCAGCCCCAGCATTTT.

This clone has more than one count but fewer than ten. The V gene is TRBV7-9, the J gene TRBJ2-1, with 7 bases that match TRBD2. Trimming cost V 6 bases and J 6 bases; bases outside gene matches: 11. Germline loops: CDR1 SEHNR, CDR2 FQNEAQ (reference sequence). CDR3 length: 15 amino acids. CDR3 nucleotides: TGTGCCAGCAGGGAGGGGCTAGCGGTATTCAATGAGCAGTTCTTC. Protein: CASREGLAVFNEQFF.

The chain has TRBV24-1 and TRBJ1-2, with 7 bases that match TRBD1. Germline trimming cut 5 bases from V and 6 bases from J; bases unmatched to any gene: 8. This CDR3 has 14 amino acids. CDR1 is KGHDR, CDR2 SFDVKD, per germline. The CDR3 spells CATSGQTGSNGYTF. The CDR3 bases are TGTGCCACCAGTGGCCAGACAGGGTCTAATGGCTACACCTTC.

The CDR3 region has the DNA TGTGCCAGCACCTTAGGGGGATACGAGCAGTACTTC. Translating it yields CASTLGGYEQYF. J is TRBJ2-7 and V is TRBV12-3 or TRBV12-4, with D perhaps matching TRBD1 (6 bases). With 7 bases removed from V and 4 bases from J, the gap between germline ends came to 11 bases. The CDR3 has 12 residues.

The genes are TRBV9 and TRBJ2-1; TRBD2 matches at 14 bases. Trimming at V came to 1 base and at J to 0 bases, leaving 3 bases not matched to a gene. The CDR3 sequence is 18 residues long. The germline V gene has CDR1 SGDLS and CDR2 YYNGEE. This CDR3 is CASSVPGTSGSSYNEQFF. DNA for the CDR3: TGTGCCAGCAGCGTACCCGGGACTAGCGGGAGCTCCTACAATGAGCAGTTCTTC.

This sequence joins TRBV14 and TRBJ1-2, with D hard to call. Trimming shortened V by 5 bases and J by 1 base, and 8 bases separated the two germline ends. The V gene's germline CDR1 is SGHDN and CDR2 FVKESK. The CDR3 runs 13 residues. This chain's CDR3 is CASSTDINYGYTF. CDR3 nucleotide sequence: TGTGCCAGCAGCACCGACATTAACTATGGCTACACCTTC.

V gene TRBV29-1 combines with J gene TRBJ2-1; D uncertain. The CDR3 totals 14 residues. V shed 5 bases and J shed 4 bases, with 15 bases lying between them. Germline values: CDR1 SQVTM, CDR2 ANQGSEA. The CDR3 bases are TGCAGCGTTATCTCAGGTTGGGCATACAATGAGCAGTTCTTC. Translated, it gives CSVISGWAYNEQFF.

The chain combines TRBV12-3 or TRBV12-4 with TRBJ1-1; a weak D match, TRBD1 (6 bases). Deletions cut 7 bases from V and 5 bases from J, with 14 bases between. The CDR3 has 13 amino acids. As DNA, the CDR3 is TGTGCCAGCACCAAGGGGGTTTTGACTGAAGCTTTCTTT. It encodes CASTKGVLTEAFF.

The chain carries TRBV4-2 and TRBJ1-1; tentative D call: TRBD1 (5 bases). Germline V gene data show CDR1 as LGHNA and CDR2 as YNFKEQ. CDR3 length equals 15 residues. Trimming left V 4 bases short and J 5 bases short, with 17 bases between. The CDR3 protein is CASSPKWGDWTEAFF. The DNA of the CDR3 is TGTGCCAGCAGCCCGAAATGGGGGGATTGGACTGAAGCTTTCTTT.

The CDR3 DNA follows: TGTGCCAGTAGTATGAGTCCAGGGCAGGGTGAAGCTTTCTTT. It encodes CASSMSPGQGEAFF. V usage is TRBV19 and J usage is TRBJ1-1, with D possibly matching TRBD1 (5 bases). This CDR3 contains 14 residues. The V end was cut by 3 bases, the J end by 7 bases, with 15 bases between. The V gene's germline CDR1 is LNHDA and CDR2 SQIVND (reference sequence).

This rearrangement joins TRBV30 to TRBJ1-2, with 10 positions matching TRBD1. CDR3 length: 14 residues. Germline assignment: CDR1 GTSNPN and CDR2 SVGIG (reference sequence). J was trimmed by 6 bases and V by 3 bases; bases with no gene match: 7. This chain's CDR3 is CAWSRDRGTHGYTF. The CDR3, as DNA: TGTGCCTGGAGCCGGGACAGGGGTACCCATGGCTACACCTTC.

This clone was picked up one time. The V call is TRBV7-9, the J call TRBJ2-3; 8 nucleotides align to TRBD2. Germline-derived CDR1 and CDR2 are SEHNR and FQNEAQ (reference sequence). Trimming at V came to 5 bases and at J to 1 base, leaving 5 bases not matched to a gene. The CDR3 length is 15 residues. The CDR3, as DNA: TGTGCCAGCAGCCGGACGACTAGCGGCACAGATACGCAGTATTTT. Translation gives CASSRTTSGTDTQYF.